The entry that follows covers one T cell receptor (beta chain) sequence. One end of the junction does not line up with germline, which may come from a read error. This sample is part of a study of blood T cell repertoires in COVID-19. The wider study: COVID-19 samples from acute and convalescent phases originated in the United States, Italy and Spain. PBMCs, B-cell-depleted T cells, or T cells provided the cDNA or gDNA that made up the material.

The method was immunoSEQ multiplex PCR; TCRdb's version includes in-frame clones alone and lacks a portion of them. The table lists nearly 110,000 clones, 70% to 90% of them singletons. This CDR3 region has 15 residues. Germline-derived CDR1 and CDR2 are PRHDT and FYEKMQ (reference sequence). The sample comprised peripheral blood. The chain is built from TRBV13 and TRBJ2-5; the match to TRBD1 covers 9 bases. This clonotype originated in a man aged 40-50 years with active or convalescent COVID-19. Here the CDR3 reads CASSLGTGPQETQYF. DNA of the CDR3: TGTGCCAGCAGCCTAGGGACAGGGCCCCAAGAGACCCAGTACTTC.